This T cell receptor (beta chain) appears in the sequencing data of a study of T cell changes during pregnancy in multiple sclerosis. This table comes from immunoSEQ multiplex PCR, and its TCRdb copy is limited to in-frame clones, with some not included. The table has tens of thousands of clones, 85% to 95% seen once; the top ten hold roughly 0.45%. CDR1 and CDR2 from the germline V gene are SGHKS and YYEKEE (reference sequence). V lost 4 bases, J lost 3 bases, and 5 bases stayed unmatched. The CDR3 contains 18 residues. V is TRBV5-5 and J is TRBJ2-6, with 15 bases that match TRBD2. This material consisted of CD4+ T cells from peripheral blood mononuclear cells, taken in the second trimester of pregnancy. The sequence derives from a female donor with multiple sclerosis, enrolled in a pregnancy study. Written as DNA, the CDR3 is TGTGCCAGCAGCGTAAGGGGACTAGCGGGAGGTGGGGCCAACGTCCTGACTTTC. Translation: CASSVRGLAGGGANVLTF.